This T cell receptor beta chain was documented in a study of control samples from healthy donors and cancer patients. Per germline, CDR1 MNHEY and CDR2 SVGAGI. The CDR3 is made up of 12 amino acids. V was clipped by 7 bases and J by 4 bases, with 10 bases between them. TCRdb's table, derived via immunoSEQ multiplex PCR, lists solely in-frame clones and lacks some. Of approximately 86,000 clones in the sample, approximately 95% are singletons; the top ten hold roughly 1.5%. The chain recombines TRBV6-5 with TRBJ1-1; a weak D match, TRBD1 (5 bases). Sequencing input: blood. The receptor's source is a young woman in good health. CDR3 bases: TGTGCCAGCATCCGCCAGGGCACTGAAGCTTTCTTT. Protein sequence: CASIRQGTEAFF.